Each of the 27 T cell receptor beta chains below was sequenced from the same sample in a study of cytomegalovirus exposure and HLA in healthy donors. PCR was performed using 60 Vbeta and 13 Jbeta primers. Sequencing used immunoSEQ multiplex PCR; TCRdb keeps in-frame clones, though not all of them. The profile shows roughly 100,000 clones, around 70% of them singletons. What was sequenced was PBMCs. The receptors were gathered from a man aged 35 to 55 in good health and CMV-seronegative.

Here the CDR3 reads CASRTGTANFF. The CDR3, as DNA: TGTGCCAGTAGGACCGGGACTGCGAACTTCTTC. The V call is TRBV19, the J call TRBJ2-1; perhaps TRBD2 as D (6 bases). The CDR3 consists of 11 residues. V gave up 6 bases and J gave up 16 bases, with 16 bases separating them. Germline CDR1 is LNHDA and CDR2 is SQIVND (reference sequence).

The chain links TRBV6-5 to TRBJ2-3; the D gene is possibly TRBD1 (5 bases). Germline V gene data show CDR1 as MNHEY and CDR2 as SVGAGI. The V and J ends lost 5 bases and 3 bases respectively, with 15 bases between them. This CDR3 contains 15 residues. CDR3 residues: CASSPLGPTTDTQYF. The CDR3 nucleotides read TGTGCCAGCAGTCCACTGGGGCCTACTACAGATACGCAGTATTTT.

About this clone: The sample holds other DNA sequences that translate to the same CDR3. The genes are TRBV6-5 and TRBJ1-1; TRBD1 is a possible D gene (5 bases). The CDR3 length is 14 residues. Germline V gene sequence: CDR1 MNHEY, CDR2 SVGAGI. V was cut by 4 bases and J by 5 bases, with 14 bases left in between. The CDR3 here is CASSSGRGSTEAFF. CDR3 coding DNA: TGTGCCAGCAGTTCGGGGAGGGGATCGACTGAAGCTTTCTTT.

CDR3: CASSVTGVNGYTF. For the CDR3, the DNA is TGTGCCAGCAGCGTAACAGGGGTCAACGGCTACACCTTC. V is TRBV7-9 and J is TRBJ1-2; TRBD1 matches at 7 bases. Looked up from germline, CDR1 is SEHNR and CDR2 is FQNEAQ (reference sequence). V lost 5 bases to trimming and J lost 8 bases; unmatched junction nucleotides: 8. The CDR3 is made up of 13 amino acids.

Comment on this clone: At the DNA level, this CDR3 is encoded by other sequences in the same sample as well. The rearrangement uses TRBV5-6 and TRBJ1-2, with 10 bases fitting TRBD1. The ends lost 4 bases at V and 6 bases at J; junction bases unmatched: 3. The germline V gene encodes CDR1 SGHDT and CDR2 YYEEEE. CDR3 length: 13 residues. CDR3 loop: CASSLGTGDGYTF. The CDR3 DNA reads as TGTGCCAGCAGCCTCGGGACAGGGGATGGCTACACCTTC.

Concerning this clone: A read error may account for a junction end that differs from germline. The CDR3 spells CTSSPKAASEQFF. In DNA form, the CDR3 reads TGCACCAGCAGTCCTAAGGCGGCGTCTGAGCAGTTCTTC. This chain connects TRBV10-1 to TRBJ2-1; D is unresolved. The V gene's germline CDR1 is WNHNN and CDR2 SYGVQD (reference sequence). The CDR3 is 13 amino acids.

DNA of the CDR3: TGTGCCAGCAGTTCCCAGGCCGGGAGCCACAATCAGCCCCAGCATTTT. This translates into CASSSQAGSHNQPQHF. The genes are TRBV6-5 and TRBJ1-5; D gene uncertain. V lost 4 bases, J lost 3 bases, and 16 bases lay in between. Germline V gene lookup returns CDR1 MNHEY and CDR2 SVGAGI. The CDR3 covers 16 residues.

Comments on this clone: The CDR3 ends on some other residue instead of the conserved phenylalanine or tryptophan, so this is likely a read error. J is TRBJ2-2 and V is TRBV29-1, with 7 positions matching TRBD1. Germline CDR1 is SQVTM and CDR2 is ANQGSEA. Losses at the gene ends were 6 bases for V and 4 bases for J; bases not matched to a gene: 2. The CDR3 totals 12 residues. The CDR3 sequence: CSVNRGTGELFL. The CDR3 DNA reads as TGCAGCGTAAACAGGGGCACCGGGGAGCTGTTTCTT.

This clone was counted only a few times. The chain links TRBV14 to TRBJ1-2; D not certain. Trimming shortened V by 2 bases and J by 9 bases, and 10 bases separated the two germline ends. The CDR3 runs to 12 residues. Germline CDR1 and CDR2: SGHDN and FVKESK. This CDR3 reads CASSQFPLSYTF. The CDR3, as DNA: TGTGCCAGCAGCCAATTTCCCCTTAGCTACACCTTC.

V is TRBV6-5 and J is TRBJ2-1; D is perhaps TRBD1 (5 bases). The CDR3 contains 14 residues. Trimming removed 1 base from V and 7 bases from J, with 11 bases in between. The germline gives CDR1 MNHEY, CDR2 SVGAGI. CDR3 sequence: CASSYFQGGNEQFF. The CDR3 coding sequence is TGTGCCAGCAGTTACTTCCAGGGTGGAAATGAGCAGTTCTTC.

The chain uses TRBV27 and TRBJ1-3; the D is unclear. Germline-derived CDR1 and CDR2 are MNHEY and SMNVEV (reference sequence). Trimming removed 0 bases from V and 4 bases from J, with 10 bases in between. This CDR3 has 15 amino acids. CDR3 loop: CASSLSPGTGNTIYF. The CDR3 DNA follows: TGTGCCAGCAGTTTATCCCCAGGCACGGGAAACACCATATATTTT.

The CDR3 here is CASSEWDTPFSTDTQYF. As DNA, the CDR3 is TGCGCCAGCAGTGAGTGGGACACCCCGTTTAGCACAGATACGCAGTATTTT. The chain uses TRBV10-1 and TRBJ2-3, with a tentative D call TRBD1 (6 bases). The CDR3 totals 17 residues. Germline CDR1 reads WNHNN; CDR2 reads SYGVQD (reference sequence). Trimming pared 1 base from V and 0 bases from J, leaving 14 bases between.

V and J are TRBV7-9 and TRBJ2-5; 10 nucleotides align to TRBD1. The J call is in doubt because the DNA end fits TRBJ2-7 better. This CDR3 spans 16 amino acids. The germline gives CDR1 SEHNR, CDR2 FQNEAQ (reference sequence). In nucleotides, the CDR3 is TGTGCCAGCAGCCTCCCCCCGGGACAGGGGTCCCACGAGCAGTACTTC. Encoded protein: CASSLPPGQGSHEQYF.

In its sample, this clone was seen a few times. This sequence joins TRBV6-1 and TRBJ1-1; 7 bases line up with TRBD1. This CDR3 is built from 15 residues. With V trimmed by 6 bases and J by 5 bases, 12 bases remained unmatched. CDR1 MNHNS and CDR2 SASEGT come from the germline V gene. This CDR3 reads CASSLLPRQGTEAFF. The CDR3 nucleotides are TGTGCCAGCAGCCTTCTCCCGAGACAGGGAACTGAAGCTTTCTTT.

The chain employs TRBV7-6 and TRBJ2-7; 8 nucleotides line up with TRBD1. CDR3 length: 16 residues. Per germline, CDR1 SGHVS and CDR2 FNYEAQ. The trim removed 5 bases at V and 0 bases at J, leaving 9 bases unmatched. The CDR3 here is CASSPGTGLFSYEQYF. The CDR3 bases are TGTGCCAGCAGCCCCGGGACAGGCCTCTTCTCCTACGAGCAGTACTTC.

The rearrangement joins TRBV6-1 to TRBJ1-2, with D tentatively TRBD1 (6 bases). The CDR3 has 17 amino acids. The germline V and J ends were trimmed by 1 base and 4 bases, with 19 bases remaining between them. CDR1 is MNHNS and CDR2 is SASEGT in the germline V gene. CDR3 sequence: CASSEGGVGRGGYGYTF. CDR3 coding DNA: TGTGCCAGCAGTGAAGGGGGTGTGGGCAGGGGTGGCTATGGCTACACCTTC.

This clone occurred a few times. This chain uses TRBV28 with TRBJ2-5; D might be TRBD2 (5 bases). Germline CDR1 reads MDHEN; CDR2 reads SYDVKM. The CDR3 length is 14 residues. V was pared by 6 bases and J by 5 bases, with 16 bases between. In nucleotides, the CDR3 is TGTGCCAGCAGCCGGACTTCTCCGCAGGAGACCCAGTACTTC. Translated, it gives CASSRTSPQETQYF.

The rearrangement uses TRBV19 and TRBJ2-7; maybe TRBD2 (5 bases). The V gene's germline CDR1 is LNHDA and CDR2 SQIVND (reference sequence). V was clipped by 0 bases and J by 1 base, with 10 bases between them. This CDR3 comprises 15 residues. CDR3 in DNA: TGTGCCAGTAGTATAGACCCTAGCTCATCCTACGAGCAGTACTTC. Its translation: CASSIDPSSSYEQYF.

The chain links TRBV19 to TRBJ1-5; 10 nucleotides line up with TRBD1. The CDR3 has 14 amino acids. Losses at the gene ends were 7 bases for V and 7 bases for J; bases not matched to a gene: 7. Germline CDR1 is LNHDA and CDR2 is SQIVND (reference sequence). The CDR3 protein is CASKGQGKGQPQHF. Written as DNA, the CDR3 is TGTGCCAGTAAGGGACAGGGGAAGGGGCAGCCCCAGCATTTT. The whole variable domain, filled in from reference TRBV19 and TRBJ1-5, reads DGGITQSPKYLFRKEGQNVTLSCEQNLNHDAMYWYRQDPGQGLRLIYYSQIVNDFQKGDIAEGYSVSREKKESFPLTVTSAQKNPTAFYLCASKGQGKGQPQHFGDGTRLSIL.

This chain uses TRBV5-1 with TRBJ1-1, with D maybe TRBD1 (5 bases). CDR3 length equals 13 residues. V was pared by 5 bases and J by 3 bases, with 11 bases between. In germline, CDR1 is SGHRS, CDR2 YFSETQ. CDR3 amino acids: CASRFQGHTEAFF. The CDR3 nucleotides read TGCGCCAGCAGGTTTCAGGGCCACACTGAAGCTTTCTTT.

The rearrangement joins TRBV4-2 to TRBJ2-7, with TRBD1 matching 9 bases. The CDR3 spans 15 residues. Unmatched junction bases numbered 5, after V lost 2 bases and J lost 3 bases. CDR1 is LGHNA and CDR2 is YNFKEQ in the germline V gene. The CDR3 DNA sequence: TGTGCCAGCAGCCAATCCGGGACAGGGATCTACGAGCAGTACTTC. Protein sequence: CASSQSGTGIYEQYF.

In this sample, this clone turned up a few times. The rearrangement links TRBV30 to TRBJ2-7; the D gene is possibly TRBD1 (6 bases). This CDR3 is 13 amino acids long. Trimming stripped 3 bases from V and 0 bases from J, with 9 bases between. From germline, CDR1 is GTSNPN and CDR2 SVGIG (reference sequence). CDR3 DNA sequence: TGTGCCTGGAGCTTACAGGGCTCCTACGAGCAGTACTTC. It codes for CAWSLQGSYEQYF.

The chain's CDR3 is CASSIGGPLAGEGTQYF. CDR3 nucleotide sequence: TGTGCCAGTAGTATAGGTGGCCCACTAGCGGGAGAGGGGACCCAGTACTTC. This chain links TRBV19 with TRBJ2-5; 11 bases agree with TRBD2. V was clipped by 1 base and J by 7 bases; unmatched bases: 11. This CDR3 spans 17 amino acids. Per germline, CDR1 LNHDA and CDR2 SQIVND (reference sequence).

The V gene is TRBV4-3, the J gene TRBJ1-6; D is undetermined. V dropped 0 bases and J dropped 8 bases, with 11 bases sitting between them. This CDR3 contains 15 residues. Looked up from germline, CDR1 is LGHNA and CDR2 is YSLEER. CDR3 nucleotide sequence: TGCGCCAGCAGCCAAGATCGGGGTATCGATTCACCCCTCCACTTT. Amino acids: CASSQDRGIDSPLHF.

The rearrangement uses TRBV19 and TRBJ1-5; TRBD1 aligns across 7 bases. The germline V gene has CDR1 LNHDA and CDR2 SQIVND (reference sequence). The CDR3 runs to 13 residues. After removal of 5 bases from V and 9 bases from J, the junction contained 7 bases not matched to a gene. The CDR3 bases are TGTGCCAGTAGTTTCGAGACAGGGCGGCCCCAGCATTTT. Its translation: CASSFETGRPQHF.

This clone appeared once. The J gene is TRBJ2-7, the V gene TRBV27; TRBD1 aligns across 11 bases. Trimming removed 5 bases from V and 7 bases from J; junction bases left unmatched: 13. CDR1 is MNHEY, CDR2 SMNVEV, per germline (reference sequence). The length of the CDR3 is 16 residues. CDR3 sequence (DNA): TGTGCCAGCAGTCCCCTCCCGGGACAGGGGGAGGGGGAGCAGTACTTC. Translating it yields CASSPLPGQGEGEQYF.

The CDR3 protein is CASSESQISAGDKGYF. Written as DNA, the CDR3 is TGCGCCAGCAGTGAGTCCCAAATTTCAGCGGGAGATAAGGGGTATTTT. This chain uses TRBV10-2 with TRBJ2-3; 8 nucleotides line up with TRBD2. The CDR3 loop spans 16 amino acids. The germline CDR1 and CDR2 sequences are WSHSY and SAAADI. V was pared by 0 bases and J by 14 bases, with 16 bases of the junction left unmatched.